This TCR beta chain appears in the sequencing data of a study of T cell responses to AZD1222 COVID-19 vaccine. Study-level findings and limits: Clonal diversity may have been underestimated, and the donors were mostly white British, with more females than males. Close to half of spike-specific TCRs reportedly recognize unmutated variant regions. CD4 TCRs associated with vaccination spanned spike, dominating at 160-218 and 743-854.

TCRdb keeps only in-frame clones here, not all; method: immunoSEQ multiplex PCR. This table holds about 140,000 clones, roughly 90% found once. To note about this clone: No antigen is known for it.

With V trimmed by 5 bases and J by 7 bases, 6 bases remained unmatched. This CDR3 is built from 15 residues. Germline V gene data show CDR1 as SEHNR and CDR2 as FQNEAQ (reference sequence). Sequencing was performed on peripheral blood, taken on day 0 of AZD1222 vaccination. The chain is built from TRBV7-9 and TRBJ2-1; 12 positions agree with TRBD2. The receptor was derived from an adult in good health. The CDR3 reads CASSPTSGSRNEQFF. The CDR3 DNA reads TGTGCCAGCAGCCCGACTAGCGGGAGTCGGAATGAGCAGTTCTTC.